This is a list of T cell receptor beta chains from one sample in a study of OX40 agonist ivuxolimab in advanced cancers. This table comes from immunoSEQ multiplex PCR, and its TCRdb copy is limited to in-frame clones, with some not included. The sample includes approximately 66,000 clones, about 91% of them seen just once. The material was CD4+ or CD8+ T cells sorted from blood, obtained in a trial of the OX40 agonist ivuxolimab. The receptor set was obtained from an adult with an advanced solid tumor such as melanoma, head and neck, liver or kidney cancer. Each CDR3 is given with its conserved first and last residue. D genes are given only for firm matches.

CDR3aa: CASSQDSEYGYTF
v_gene: TRBV18
d_gene: .
j_gene: TRBJ1-2

CDR3aa: CASSYGPGSNYGYTF
v_gene: TRBV6-5
d_gene: .
j_gene: TRBJ1-2

CDR3aa: CASSQPGGPSNEQFF
v_gene: TRBV14
d_gene: TRBD2
j_gene: TRBJ2-1

CDR3aa: CASSVAPAYAEAFF
v_gene: TRBV9
d_gene: .
j_gene: TRBJ1-1

CDR3aa: CASSLDLTSGGVGF
v_gene: TRBV11-2
d_gene: TRBD2
j_gene: TRBJ2-7

CDR3aa: CASSETTRATGELFF
v_gene: TRBV2
d_gene: .
j_gene: TRBJ2-2

CDR3aa: CASSEALRGSIFYEQYF
v_gene: TRBV6-1
d_gene: .
j_gene: TRBJ2-7

CDR3aa: CASSLSVGQGTDTQYF
v_gene: TRBV5-1
d_gene: TRBD1
j_gene: TRBJ2-3

CDR3aa: CASSLYPAYGYTF
v_gene: TRBV14
d_gene: .
j_gene: TRBJ1-2

CDR3aa: CASSLGTASNQPQHF
v_gene: TRBV19
d_gene: TRBD1
j_gene: TRBJ1-5

CDR3aa: CASSLGKTSGGPYEQYF
v_gene: TRBV5-1
d_gene: TRBD2
j_gene: TRBJ2-7

CDR3aa: CASSPTHVTSTDTQYF
v_gene: TRBV18
d_gene: .
j_gene: TRBJ2-3

CDR3aa: CASSINQGGDTGELFF
v_gene: TRBV18
d_gene: TRBD1
j_gene: TRBJ2-2

CDR3aa: CASSLEGRTQYF
v_gene: TRBV11-2
d_gene: .
j_gene: TRBJ2-5

CDR3aa: CAIGTNEKLFF
v_gene: TRBV10-3
d_gene: .
j_gene: TRBJ1-4

CDR3aa: CASSLVPALDIQYF
v_gene: TRBV5-1
d_gene: .
j_gene: TRBJ2-4

CDR3aa: CASSLVGQGASEQFF
v_gene: TRBV7-2
d_gene: TRBD1
j_gene: TRBJ2-1

CDR3aa: CASERGVGQPQHF
v_gene: TRBV2
d_gene: .
j_gene: TRBJ1-5

CDR3aa: CATSRDRKETQYF
v_gene: TRBV15
d_gene: TRBD1
j_gene: TRBJ2-5

CDR3aa: CASTPDANYGYTF
v_gene: TRBV19
d_gene: .
j_gene: TRBJ1-2

CDR3aa: CAISDTGGRKPYEQYF
v_gene: TRBV10-3
d_gene: TRBD1
j_gene: TRBJ2-7

CDR3aa: CASSDLSGGPGNEQFF
v_gene: TRBV5-1
d_gene: TRBD2
j_gene: TRBJ2-1

CDR3aa: CASSAGGNSVTGELFF
v_gene: TRBV9
d_gene: .
j_gene: TRBJ2-2

CDR3aa: CASSSDSLNTEAFF
v_gene: TRBV5-4
d_gene: .
j_gene: TRBJ1-1

CDR3aa: CASSLRQGPKNTEAFF
v_gene: TRBV2
d_gene: TRBD1
j_gene: TRBJ1-1

CDR3aa: CASSLVPDQETQYF
v_gene: TRBV5-1
d_gene: .
j_gene: TRBJ2-5

CDR3aa: CATSRVRQETQYF
v_gene: TRBV15
d_gene: .
j_gene: TRBJ2-5

CDR3aa: CASSLSGRSTGELFF
v_gene: TRBV11-2
d_gene: TRBD2
j_gene: TRBJ2-2

CDR3aa: CASSPQGDYGYTF
v_gene: TRBV7-2
d_gene: TRBD1
j_gene: TRBJ1-2

CDR3aa: CASRGTSSGEQFF
v_gene: TRBV2
d_gene: TRBD2
j_gene: TRBJ2-1

CDR3aa: CASSVSSDYGYTF
v_gene: TRBV2
d_gene: .
j_gene: TRBJ1-2

CDR3aa: CASRITGAAEKLFF
v_gene: TRBV6-1
d_gene: TRBD1
j_gene: TRBJ1-4

CDR3aa: CASGMGGSNTGELFF
v_gene: TRBV28
d_gene: .
j_gene: TRBJ2-2

CDR3aa: CASSALGATNEKLFF
v_gene: TRBV9
d_gene: .
j_gene: TRBJ1-4

CDR3aa: CAISEPGTTGAFF
v_gene: TRBV10-3
d_gene: .
j_gene: TRBJ1-1

CDR3aa: CASSKTQRGQFF
v_gene: TRBV5-6
d_gene: .
j_gene: TRBJ2-1

CDR3aa: CASRGATDTQYF
v_gene: TRBV27
d_gene: .
j_gene: TRBJ2-3

CDR3aa: CASSENLDSQAFF
v_gene: TRBV10-1
d_gene: .
j_gene: TRBJ1-1

CDR3aa: CASGLSPGGVEKLFF
v_gene: TRBV12-5
d_gene: TRBD1
j_gene: TRBJ1-4

CDR3aa: CASSPRGDSPLHF
v_gene: TRBV27
d_gene: .
j_gene: TRBJ1-6

CDR3aa: CASSFMRDYEQYF
v_gene: TRBV27
d_gene: .
j_gene: TRBJ2-7

CDR3aa: CASSYGTGGNTIYF
v_gene: TRBV6-5
d_gene: TRBD1
j_gene: TRBJ1-3

CDR3aa: CASSFRLTGFSTDTQYF
v_gene: TRBV7-9
d_gene: .
j_gene: TRBJ2-3

CDR3aa: CASSPIDLQETQYF
v_gene: TRBV6-5
d_gene: .
j_gene: TRBJ2-5

CDR3aa: CASSLGGPYEQYF
v_gene: TRBV5-6
d_gene: .
j_gene: TRBJ2-7

CDR3aa: CASRGGTEQETQYF
v_gene: TRBV2
d_gene: .
j_gene: TRBJ2-5